These 26 T cell receptor beta chains share one sample of origin, sequenced in a study of cytomegalovirus exposure and HLA in healthy donors (dated by TCRdb to 2017 to 2019). Preparation of the library involved the immunoSEQ multiplex PCR assay. TCRdb took this table from immuneACCESS and kept in-frame rearrangements with V and J called. Such tables lack part of the clones; where checked against another copy, unresolved V genes explain under half of the gap, and the rest is unexplained. The sample table records 73,000 or so clones; roughly 93% of these occur just once. The ten largest clones capture 3.2% of the sample. Sequenced material: PBMCs. Every receptor here comes from a young woman in good health and CMV-seropositive.

The chain couples TRBV6-1 to TRBJ2-1; 13 bases are shared with TRBD2. Germline CDR1 reads MNHNS; CDR2 reads SASEGT. The V and J ends lost 4 bases and 7 bases, in that order; junction bases with no gene match: 7. The CDR3 is 16 residues long. CDR3 nucleotide sequence: TGTGCCAGCAGTGGCGGGACTAGCGGGAAGGGGAATGAGCAGTTCTTC. This sequence encodes CASSGGTSGKGNEQFF.

V gene TRBV28 combines with J gene TRBJ1-2; 10 bases align to TRBD1. The CDR3 sequence is 14 residues long. In germline, CDR1 is MDHEN, CDR2 SYDVKM. With V trimmed by 5 bases and J by 8 bases, 8 bases remained unmatched. CDR3 sequence: CASSNDRGLRGYTF. The CDR3 DNA sequence: TGTGCCAGCAGTAATGACAGGGGGCTCAGGGGCTACACCTTC.

The chain carries TRBV9 and TRBJ2-7; 7 bases match TRBD1. Germline V gene data show CDR1 as SGDLS and CDR2 as YYNGEE. The CDR3 runs to 15 residues. Germline trimming cut 0 bases from V and 5 bases from J; bases unmatched to any gene: 8. The CDR3 DNA follows: TGTGCCAGCAGCGTAGAGGGGCAGGGGGTCCACGAGCAGTACTTC. This sequence encodes CASSVEGQGVHEQYF.

The chain couples TRBV5-6 to TRBJ1-1; D ambiguous. Germline CDR1 and CDR2: SGHDT and YYEEEE. The V end was cut by 1 base, the J end by 4 bases, with 8 bases between. The length of the CDR3 is 13 residues. CDR3 bases: TGTGCCAGCAGCTTGAAGCCGGGCACTGAAGCTTTCTTT. This encodes CASSLKPGTEAFF.

The chain joins TRBV19 to TRBJ1-4; 7 bases are shared with TRBD1. CDR1 and CDR2 (germline): LNHDA, SQIVND (reference sequence). The ends lost 6 bases at V and 2 bases at J; junction bases unmatched: 12. This CDR3 has 17 amino acids. The CDR3 nucleotides are TGTGCCAGTAGCCGAAAACAGGGGAAATCGACTAATGAAAAACTGTTTTTT. Protein product: CASSRKQGKSTNEKLFF. The complete variable domain, with remaining parts taken from reference TRBV19 and TRBJ1-4, reads DGGITQSPKYLFRKEGQNVTLSCEQNLNHDAMYWYRQDPGQGLRLIYYSQIVNDFQKGDIAEGYSVSREKKESFPLTVTSAQKNPTAFYLCASSRKQGKSTNEKLFFGSGTQLSVL.

The rearrangement links TRBV28 to TRBJ1-4; TRBD1 aligns across 8 bases. V was clipped by 5 bases and J by 6 bases; unmatched bases: 11. The CDR3 is 16 residues long. Germline-derived CDR1 and CDR2 are MDHEN and SYDVKM. CDR3 sequence reads: CASSQVGGQGYEKLFF. The CDR3 DNA sequence: TGTGCCAGCAGTCAGGTCGGTGGACAGGGATATGAAAAACTGTTTTTT.

The chain uses TRBV9 and TRBJ2-3; D is uncertain. This CDR3 contains 11 residues. The ends were cut back, 0 bases at V and 8 bases at J, with 4 bases in the middle. CDR1 and CDR2 from the germline V gene are SGDLS and YYNGEE. The DNA for the CDR3 is TGTGCCAGCAGCGTAGGAGGTACGCAGTATTTT. Amino acids: CASSVGGTQYF.

The chain links TRBV6-1 to TRBJ1-3, with TRBD1 matching 7 bases. CDR1 and CDR2 (germline): MNHNS, SASEGT. J lost 1 base, V lost 5 bases, and 5 bases had no gene match. This CDR3 has 15 residues. DNA for the CDR3: TGTGCCAGCAGTCCCCGACAGGGTTCTGGAAACACCATATATTTT. The encoded protein is CASSPRQGSGNTIYF.

This rearrangement joins TRBV5-4 to TRBJ2-7; 8 nucleotides align to TRBD2. Germline values: CDR1 SGHNT, CDR2 YYREEE (reference sequence). V lost 2 bases and J lost 4; bases outside the gene matches: 8. This CDR3 is built from 15 residues. This CDR3 reads CASSFVTSGEYEQYF. For the CDR3, the DNA is TGTGCCAGCAGCTTTGTCACTAGCGGAGAGTACGAGCAGTACTTC. The variable domain in full, completed from reference TRBV5-4 and TRBJ2-7, reads ETGVTQSPTHLIKTRGQQVTLRCSSQSGHNTVSWYQQALGQGPQFIFQYYREEENGRGNFPPRFSGLQFPNYSSELNVNALELDDSALYLCASSFVTSGEYEQYFGPGTRLTVT.

The V call is TRBV7-2, the J call TRBJ2-1, with TRBD2 identical over 11 bases. This CDR3 comprises 17 residues. The V gene end was trimmed by 0 bases and the J gene end by 6 bases; junction bases not matched to a gene: 7. Per the germline V gene, CDR1 is SGHTA and CDR2 is FQGNSA. The CDR3 sequence: CASSLAGLAGGFNEQFF. The CDR3 region has the DNA TGTGCCAGCAGCTTAGCTGGTCTAGCGGGAGGATTCAATGAGCAGTTCTTC.

The chain joins TRBV23-1 to TRBJ1-6, with a weak D call TRBD1 (5 bases). TRBV23-1 is assigned to the ORF class and has an uncertain function. The CDR3 is 16 residues long. Trimming removed 0 bases from V and 8 bases from J, with 14 bases in between. For the CDR3, the DNA is TGCGCCAGCAGTCAATCCCCCGTGGACACCCATTCACCCCTCCACTTT. It specifies CASSQSPVDTHSPLHF.

The rearrangement joins TRBV7-9 to TRBJ2-2; 11 bases map to TRBD2. The ends lost 6 bases at V and 5 bases at J; junction bases unmatched: 11. Germline lookup yields CDR1 SEHNR and CDR2 FQNEAQ (reference sequence). This CDR3 has 17 residues. CDR3: CASRSKTSGIKTGELFF. The CDR3 bases are TGTGCCAGCAGATCCAAGACTAGCGGGATTAAAACCGGGGAGCTGTTTTTT.

The chain couples TRBV2 to TRBJ2-1, with unresolved D. The CDR3 spans 14 residues. CDR1 SNHLY and CDR2 FYNNEI come from the germline V gene. Trimming removed 5 bases from V and 7 bases from J, with 15 bases in between. As DNA, the CDR3 is TGTGCCAGCAGTCCTCTAATTAAGAGAAATGAGCAGTTCTTC. Its protein product is CASSPLIKRNEQFF.

This sequence joins TRBV6-1 and TRBJ2-1; 10 bases agree with TRBD1. From germline, CDR1 is MNHNS and CDR2 SASEGT. Germline trimming cut 4 bases from V and 11 bases from J; bases unmatched to any gene: 11. CDR3 length: 15 residues. The CDR3 nucleotides read TGTGCCAGCAGTGCCCGCTCCGGAGACAGGGGGCAGCAGTTCTTC. It encodes CASSARSGDRGQQFF.

This chain joins TRBV30 and TRBJ2-1, with 10 bases matching TRBD2. This CDR3 region has 14 residues. The V gene end was trimmed by 8 bases and the J gene end by 4 bases; junction bases not matched to a gene: 8. The V gene's germline CDR1 is GTSNPN and CDR2 SVGIG (reference sequence). The CDR3 region is CAGNSGRTYNEQFF. The CDR3 DNA sequence: TGTGCCGGGAATAGCGGGAGGACTTACAATGAGCAGTTCTTC.

This chain links TRBV6-1 with TRBJ2-1; D might be TRBD1 (6 bases). This CDR3 is 15 amino acids long. Germline V gene data show CDR1 as MNHNS and CDR2 as SASEGT. Trimming pared 6 bases from V and 6 bases from J, leaving 18 bases between. CDR3 sequence reads: CASSARQAASNEQFF. The CDR3 nucleotides are TGTGCCAGCAGCGCCCGACAGGCGGCGAGCAATGAGCAGTTCTTC.

The rearrangement links TRBV6-1 to TRBJ1-5; the match to TRBD1 covers 7 bases. The junction had 6 bases not matched to a gene; V was cut back by 3 bases and J by 4 bases. From germline, CDR1 is MNHNS and CDR2 SASEGT. The CDR3 is made up of 15 amino acids. The CDR3 reads CASSDFGQANQPQHF. CDR3 sequence (DNA): TGTGCCAGCAGTGATTTTGGACAGGCTAATCAGCCCCAGCATTTT.

The chain has TRBV7-9 and TRBJ2-1; 9 bases line up with TRBD2. The ends lost 5 bases at V and 6 bases at J; junction bases unmatched: 11. This CDR3 spans 16 amino acids. Germline CDR1 is SEHNR and CDR2 is FQNEAQ (reference sequence). CDR3 region: CASSPRSAGGPNEQFF. As DNA, the CDR3 is TGTGCCAGCAGCCCTCGCTCCGCGGGAGGGCCCAATGAGCAGTTCTTC.

The sample holds one count of this clone. The chain is built from TRBV27 and TRBJ2-1; unclear D gene. The CDR3 is 13 residues long. V was pared by 3 bases and J by 7 bases, with 10 bases between. Germline V lookup: CDR1 MNHEY, CDR2 SMNVEV (reference sequence). CDR3 DNA sequence: TGTGCCAGCAGTTTGTGGGCCCTAAATGAGCAGTTCTTC. Encoded protein: CASSLWALNEQFF.

The chain joins TRBV7-9 to TRBJ2-5, with 11 bases lining up with TRBD1. Per germline, CDR1 SEHNR and CDR2 FQNEAQ (reference sequence). V lost 0 bases to trimming and J lost 3 bases; unmatched junction nucleotides: 3. This CDR3 is built from 16 residues. The CDR3 nucleotides read TGTGCCAGCAGCTTAGCCCCGGGACAGGGGGAAGAGACCCAGTACTTC. It is translated as CASSLAPGQGEETQYF.

The chain has TRBV2 and TRBJ2-1; possibly TRBD2 for D (6 bases). V gave up 7 bases and J gave up 10 bases, with 20 bases separating them. In germline, CDR1 is SNHLY, CDR2 FYNNEI. The CDR3 is made up of 14 amino acids. CDR3 loop: CASTIRELNSEQFF. The CDR3 coding sequence is TGTGCCAGCACTATACGGGAGTTAAATAGCGAGCAGTTCTTC.

The J gene is TRBJ2-7, the V gene TRBV6-1; 8 nucleotides align to TRBD1. V lost 5 bases, J lost 4 bases, and 7 bases stayed unmatched. CDR3 size: 14 residues. CDR1 is MNHNS and CDR2 is SASEGT in the germline V gene. This chain's CDR3 is CASSHTTGEYEQYF. CDR3 bases: TGTGCCAGCAGTCATACGACAGGGGAGTACGAGCAGTACTTC.

This chain connects TRBV9 to TRBJ1-3; 9 bases match TRBD1. CDR3 size: 15 residues. In germline, CDR1 is SGDLS, CDR2 YYNGEE. V dropped 3 bases and J dropped 4; count of bases not matched to a gene: 5. The CDR3 DNA sequence: TGTGCCAGCAGCGCCACCGGGACAGGGGGAAACACCATATATTTT. Amino acids: CASSATGTGGNTIYF.

The chain is built from TRBV2 and TRBJ1-1, with 7 bases that match TRBD1. The germline CDR1 and CDR2 sequences are SNHLY and FYNNEI. CDR3 length equals 14 residues. V was pared by 6 bases and J by 5 bases, with 9 bases of the junction left unmatched. The DNA of the CDR3 is TGTGCCAGCAGGGGGTACAGGGGATGGACTGAAGCTTTCTTT. It specifies CASRGYRGWTEAFF.

The CDR3 coding sequence is TGTGCCAGCAGCCGACCGGGACAAAGAAGCTACGAGCAGTACTTC. Translation gives CASSRPGQRSYEQYF. This chain links TRBV28 with TRBJ2-7; possible D gene TRBD1, 6 bases. The V gene lost 6 bases and the J gene lost 3 bases, with 18 bases spanning the gap. Per germline, CDR1 MDHEN and CDR2 SYDVKM. The CDR3 is 15 residues long.

The rearrangement links TRBV27 to TRBJ1-1, with 7 bases lining up with TRBD1. The CDR3 consists of 13 residues. With 5 bases clipped from V and 2 bases from J, the junction kept 2 bases outside the gene matches. CDR1 and CDR2 (germline): MNHEY, SMNVEV (reference sequence). The CDR3 DNA reads TGTGCCAGCAGTAGGACAGGAAACACTGAAGCTTTCTTT. It codes for CASSRTGNTEAFF.